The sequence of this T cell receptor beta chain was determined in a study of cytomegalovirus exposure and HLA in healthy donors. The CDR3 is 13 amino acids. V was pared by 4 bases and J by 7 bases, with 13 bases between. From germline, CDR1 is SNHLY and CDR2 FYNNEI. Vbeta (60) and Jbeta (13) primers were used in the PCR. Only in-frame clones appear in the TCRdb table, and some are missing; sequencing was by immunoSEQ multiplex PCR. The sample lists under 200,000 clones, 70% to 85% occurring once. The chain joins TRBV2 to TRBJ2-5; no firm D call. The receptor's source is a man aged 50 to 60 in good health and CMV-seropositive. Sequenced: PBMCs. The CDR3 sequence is CASSAGTVATQYF. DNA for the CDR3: TGTGCCAGCAGTGCAGGAACTGTCGCGACCCAGTACTTC.